This T cell receptor beta chain was captured by sequencing in a study of CD8 T cells in ankylosing spondylitis. Whole-study findings and limits: Clones linked to disease were reported to show significant enrichment in matched ankylosing spondylitis synovial fluid. A TCR beta motif of fewer than ten highly homologous variants seemed to mark ankylosing spondylitis blood.

TCRdb re-analysed the 5' RACE reads in MiXCR, keeping a single row per CDR3 protein. The top ten hold roughly 9% of the sample, which has a few hundred thousand distinct CDR3 sequences, around 10% seen once. In this sample, this clonotype turned up a few times. Its specificity is unknown. Looked up from germline, CDR1 is SEHNR and CDR2 is FQNEAQ (reference sequence). Trimming at V came to 8 bases and at J to 7 bases, leaving 7 bases not matched to a gene. The CDR3 extends over 12 amino acids. What was sequenced was blood, either unsorted or a sorted T cell fraction (not recorded which). The clonotype comes from a female donor with ankylosing spondylitis or in good health (not recorded which). The rearrangement links TRBV7-9 to TRBJ2-7; 8 nucleotides match TRBD2. Written as DNA, the CDR3 is TGTGCCAGCGGAAGCGGGAGAAGTGAGCAGTACTTC. Amino acids: CASGSGRSEQYF.